These 18 T cell receptor beta chains were sequenced from one sample in a study of identical twins. TCRdb used MiXCR to reprocess the 5' RACE reads, holding one entry per CDR3 protein. This repertoire shows about 520,000 distinct CDR3 sequences, less than 25% found once; its top ten account for about 0.91%. This sample was also put to use in a study of T cells expressing NK-cell markers.

The sample was CD4+ T cells sorted from blood. The receptors were gathered from a woman under 30 in good health.

This clonotype has just a few counts. The chain employs TRBV5-1 and TRBJ2-3; 12 nucleotides align to TRBD2. The CDR3 sequence is 16 residues long. The germline V gene encodes CDR1 SGHRS and CDR2 YFSETQ. Trimming took 3 bases from V and 5 from J; bases not matched to a gene: 7. The DNA for the CDR3 is TGCGCCAGCAGCTGGACCCCGGGACTAGCGGGAGATACGCAGTATTTT. Translation: CASSWTPGLAGDTQYF.

This chain links TRBV6-5 with TRBJ2-7, with 7 bases matching TRBD2. CDR3 length: 13 amino acids. V was pared by 0 bases and J by 8 bases, with 4 bases of the junction left unmatched. CDR1 MNHEY and CDR2 SVGAGI come from the germline V gene. The CDR3 reads CASSYSREGQQYF. CDR3 sequence (DNA): TGTGCCAGCAGTTACTCGAGGGAGGGACAGCAGTACTTC.

The gene calls are TRBV6-5 and TRBJ2-7; TRBD1 aligns across 7 bases. Germline V gives CDR1 MNHEY, CDR2 SVGAGI. The CDR3 contains 12 residues. V shed 9 bases and J 3 bases; nucleotides not matched to a gene: 5. CDR3 sequence (DNA): TGTGCCAGTCGAAACAGGGGCTACGAGCAGTACTTC. It codes for CASRNRGYEQYF.

The chain combines TRBV5-1 with TRBJ2-1; D tentatively reads TRBD1 or TRBD2 (6 bases each). Germline CDR1 reads SGHRS; CDR2 reads YFSETQ. The V end was cut by 0 bases, the J end by 4 bases, with 14 bases between. This CDR3 has 16 residues. The CDR3 loop is CASSLEGGGSYNEQFF. DNA of the CDR3: TGCGCCAGCAGCTTGGAAGGGGGAGGCTCGTACAATGAGCAGTTCTTC.

This clonotype was seen at least ten times. The CDR3 DNA is TGTGCCAGCAGCCCTGAATTGAACAATGAGCAGTTCTTC. It encodes CASSPELNNEQFF. The rearrangement uses TRBV7-2 and TRBJ2-1; D remains unclear. The CDR3 is 13 residues long. Germline V gene lookup returns CDR1 SGHTA and CDR2 FQGNSA. V lost 5 bases, J lost 5 bases, and 10 bases lay in between.

V usage is TRBV10-3 and J usage is TRBJ2-7; D possibly uses TRBD1 or TRBD2 (7 bases each). This CDR3 contains 14 residues. Deletions cut 6 bases from V and 0 bases from J, with 12 bases between. Germline V gene data show CDR1 as ENHRY and CDR2 as SYGVKD. CDR3 bases: TGTGCCATCAGCGGGGGGACAGCCTCCTACGAGCAGTACTTC. Translated: CAISGGTASYEQYF.

The CDR3 is CASLGGTEAFF. Written as DNA, the CDR3 is TGTGCCAGCTTAGGTGGCACTGAAGCTTTCTTT. The chain has TRBV2 and TRBJ1-1; D gene unclear. CDR1 is SNHLY, CDR2 FYNNEI, per germline. The CDR3 loop spans 11 amino acids. V was cut by 8 bases and J by 4 bases, with 8 bases left in between.

The J gene is TRBJ2-2, the V gene TRBV3-1; 11 bases align to TRBD1. CDR1 and CDR2 from the germline V gene are LGHDT and YNNKEL (reference sequence). The junction had 14 bases not matched to a gene; V was cut back by 11 bases and J by 0 bases. This CDR3 has 18 residues. This CDR3 reads CAFSPWDRGGANTGELFF. CDR3 bases: TGTGCCTTCAGTCCGTGGGACAGGGGGGGAGCGAACACCGGGGAGCTGTTTTTT.

The rearrangement uses TRBV19 and TRBJ2-7, with D unclear. Germline values: CDR1 LNHDA, CDR2 SQIVND (reference sequence). Trimming cost V 6 bases and J 3 bases, with 18 bases left between them. The CDR3 contains 15 residues. The CDR3 loop is CASRRDTDRYYEQYF. CDR3 in DNA: TGTGCCAGTAGGCGAGACACGGACCGGTACTACGAGCAGTACTTC.

This clonotype was seen a few times. The V call is TRBV5-1, the J call TRBJ2-6, with D possibly being TRBD1 (5 bases). V gave up 1 base and J gave up 0 bases, with 11 bases separating them. Germline CDR1 reads SGHRS; CDR2 reads YFSETQ. The CDR3 runs to 17 residues. CDR3 in amino acids: CASSLRQLSSGANVLTF. The CDR3 coding sequence is TGCGCCAGCAGCTTGAGACAGCTTTCCTCTGGGGCCAACGTCCTGACTTTC. Full variable domain (outside the CDR3, taken from reference TRBV5-1 and TRBJ2-6): KAGVTQTPRYLIKTRGQQVTLSCSPISGHRSVSWYQQTPGQGLQFLFEYFSETQRNKGNFPGRFSGRQFSNSRSEMNVSTLELGDSALYLCASSLRQLSSGANVLTFGAGSRLTVL.

The chain joins TRBV20-1 to TRBJ2-3; D gene uncertain. The CDR3 is 13 residues long. V was trimmed by 0 bases and J by 5 bases, leaving 9 bases between them. Germline-derived CDR1 and CDR2 are DFQATT and SNEGSKA (reference sequence). CDR3 bases: TGCAGTGCTAGAGACCGCTGGGGAGATACGCAGTATTTT. It translates to CSARDRWGDTQYF.

This clonotype was counted only a few times. The rearrangement links TRBV7-2 to TRBJ2-7; perhaps TRBD2 as D (6 bases). V was shortened by 5 bases and J by 3 bases, with 23 bases between the two germline ends. In germline, CDR1 is SGHTA, CDR2 FQGNSA. CDR3 size: 17 residues. DNA of the CDR3: TGTGCCAGCAGCGCGCCGCGGAGGGGTGAAAGCCGCTACGAGCAGTACTTC. Protein product: CASSAPRRGESRYEQYF.

In its sample, this clonotype was seen a few times. The V and J genes are TRBV20-1 and TRBJ2-1; 8 nucleotides line up with TRBD2. The germline gives CDR1 DFQATT, CDR2 SNEGSKA (reference sequence). V shed 1 base and J 0 bases; nucleotides not matched to a gene: 8. The length of the CDR3 is 17 residues. The CDR3 nucleotides read TGCAGTGCTAGAGGGGTATCCGGGACTAGCTCCTACAATGAGCAGTTCTTC. It codes for CSARGVSGTSSYNEQFF.

This chain connects TRBV20-1 to TRBJ2-1, with 7 nucleotides matching TRBD2. The length of the CDR3 is 14 residues. V lost 3 bases, J lost 6 bases, and 8 bases stayed unmatched. Germline values: CDR1 DFQATT, CDR2 SNEGSKA (reference sequence). CDR3 sequence: CSASWREKRNEQFF. The CDR3 DNA follows: TGCAGTGCTAGTTGGCGGGAGAAGCGCAATGAGCAGTTCTTC.

V is TRBV25-1 and J is TRBJ2-1; no reliable D call. This CDR3 comprises 15 residues. CDR1 and CDR2 from the germline V gene are MGHDK and SYGVNS. V lost 1 base and J 5 bases, leaving 12 bases between the germline ends. CDR3 amino acids: CASSESWQVDNEQFF. In DNA, the CDR3 is TGTGCCAGCAGTGAATCATGGCAGGTGGACAATGAGCAGTTCTTC.

This chain links TRBV12-3 or TRBV12-4 with TRBJ2-5; D gene unclear. The V end lost 7 bases, the J end lost 5 bases, and 14 bases lay between the germline ends. The CDR3 consists of 13 residues. The CDR3 DNA reads TGTGCCAGCAACAAAGGGTTGGAGGAGACCCAGTACTTC. The encoded protein is CASNKGLEETQYF.

This clonotype has just a few counts. The chain recombines TRBV7-9 with TRBJ2-7; D is unresolved. Deletions cut 5 bases from V and 5 bases from J, with 10 bases between. This CDR3 spans 12 amino acids. The germline CDR1 and CDR2 sequences are SEHNR and FQNEAQ (reference sequence). DNA for the CDR3: TGTGCCAGCAGCCCCCGTTTTGACGAGCAGTACTTC. This translates into CASSPRFDEQYF.

V is TRBV27 and J is TRBJ2-7; D may correspond to TRBD1 or TRBD2 (5 bases each). V lost 1 base and J lost 4, with 8 bases in between. CDR3 length equals 13 residues. Germline loops: CDR1 MNHEY, CDR2 SMNVEV (reference sequence). This CDR3 reads CASSLWGSYEQYF. The CDR3 coding sequence is TGTGCCAGCAGTTTATGGGGGAGTTACGAGCAGTACTTC.